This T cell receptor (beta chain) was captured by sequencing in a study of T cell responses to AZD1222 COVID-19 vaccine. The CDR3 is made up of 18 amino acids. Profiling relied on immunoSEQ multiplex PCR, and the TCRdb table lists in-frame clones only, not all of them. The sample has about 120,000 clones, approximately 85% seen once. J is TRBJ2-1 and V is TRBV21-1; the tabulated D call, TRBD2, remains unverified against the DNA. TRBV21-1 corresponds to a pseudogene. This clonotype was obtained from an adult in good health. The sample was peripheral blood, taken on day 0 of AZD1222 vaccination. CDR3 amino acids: CASSKGTSGRGGYNEQFF. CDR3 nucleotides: TGTGCCAGCAGCAAAGGGACTAGCGGGAGAGGGGGTTACAATGAGCAGTTCTTC.